The subject of this entry is one TCR beta chain. Its target antigen remains unknown. No qualities accompany the bases; no much larger clone lies one base away. The collaborating institutions used their own protocols to collect whole blood in K2EDTA tubes. For TCRbeta analysis, collaborators shipped samples in one of three forms: frozen whole blood, isolated PBMCs, or DNA extracted from either of those sample types. These data originate in a study of blood T cell repertoires in COVID-19 (dated by TCRdb to about 2020). About the investigation overall: Samples covering the acute and convalescent phases of COVID-19 were provided by collaborators in the United States, Italy and Spain. The material from the prospective study consisted of cDNA or gDNA derived from T cells, B-cell-depleted T cells, or PBMCs. The samples were drawn from the first 160 participants of the ongoing ImmuneRACE study and from roughly 1,300 subjects provided by 6 global collaborators. The repertoires were released in a freely available public database intended as a resource for research on the immune response to SARS-CoV-2. A de-identified subject ID, COVID-19 status, age in years and sex were almost always included in the sample metadata. Where available, HLA class I and class II types were taken from metadata supplied by the sample provider and were not determined by assay-based typing. Deeply sampled blood TCRbeta repertoires from subjects exposed to, actively infected with, or recovered from COVID-19 were included in the dataset. Beyond this particular receptor, the publication reports: The quantity of clinical and demographic metadata differed by source and by participant and was supplied without curation.

TCRbeta CDR3 regions were amplified from genomic DNA using the immunoSEQ Assay, a bias-controlled multiplex PCR. The study's processing was this. The number of nucleated cells in each sample was estimated by amplification of reference gene primers within the assay. To quantify the absolute abundance of each unique TCRbeta CDR3 rearrangement, sequence reads were collapsed and filtered. For each sample, productive Simpson clonality was calculated as the square root of Simpson's diversity index across productive rearrangements. As stored in TCRdb, this immuneACCESS dataset retains in-frame rearrangements with V and J assigned. A fraction of the clones does not appear; measured against another copy, unresolved V genes explain less than half of the discrepancy, and the remainder lacks a known reason. From that table come the V and J calls and clone size; the DNA was used to work out D and trimming. The sample table holds some 120,000 clones, of which about 74% were seen once. The leading ten clones occupy roughly 8.6% of the sample.

Trimming takes 5 bases off V and 2 bases off J; junction bases not matched to a gene: 5. As encoded in the germline V gene, CDR1 is SGHAT while CDR2 is FQNNGV. Spanning cysteine to phenylalanine, the CDR3 consists of 16 amino acids. Only the CDR3 portion is preserved as DNA: 48 bases, with reading frame beginning at the first base. The chain is assembled from TRBV11-2 and TRBJ2-2, with TRBD2 identical over 10 junction bases. The source is a human donor in a cohort sampled during active COVID-19. Material: peripheral blood. The nucleotide sequence is TGTGCCAGCAGCCTTGGGACTAGCGCCAACACCGGGGAGCTGTTTTTT. This gives the protein CASSLGTSANTGELFF.